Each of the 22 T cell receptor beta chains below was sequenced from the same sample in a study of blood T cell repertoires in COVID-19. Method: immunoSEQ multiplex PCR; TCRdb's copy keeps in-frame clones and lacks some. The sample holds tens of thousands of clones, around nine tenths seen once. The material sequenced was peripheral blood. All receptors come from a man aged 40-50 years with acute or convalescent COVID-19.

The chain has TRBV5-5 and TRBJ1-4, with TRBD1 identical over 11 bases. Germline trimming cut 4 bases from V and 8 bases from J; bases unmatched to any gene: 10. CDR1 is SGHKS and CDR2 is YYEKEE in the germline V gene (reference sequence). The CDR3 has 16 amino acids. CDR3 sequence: CASSVGTGGLGEKLFF. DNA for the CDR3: TGTGCCAGCAGCGTGGGGACAGGGGGGCTGGGAGAAAAACTGTTTTTT.

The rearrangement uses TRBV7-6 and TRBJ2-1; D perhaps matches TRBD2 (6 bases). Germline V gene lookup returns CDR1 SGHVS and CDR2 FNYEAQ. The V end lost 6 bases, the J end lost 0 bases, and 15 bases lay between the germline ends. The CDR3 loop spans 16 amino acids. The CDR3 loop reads CASRLTSRSSYNEQFF. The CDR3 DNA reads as TGTGCCAGCAGACTGACTAGTCGGAGCTCCTACAATGAGCAGTTCTTC. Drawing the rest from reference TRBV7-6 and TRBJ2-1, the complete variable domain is GAGVSQSPRYKVTKRGQDVALRCDPISGHVSLYWYRQALGQGPEFLTYFNYEAQQDKSGLPNDRFSAERPEGSISTLTIQRTEQRDSAMYRCASRLTSRSSYNEQFFGPGTRLTVL.

This chain's CDR3 is CASSETGTHGYTF. For the CDR3, the DNA is TGTGCCAGCAGTGAAACAGGGACCCATGGCTACACCTTC. V gene TRBV6-1 combines with J gene TRBJ1-2; a weak D match, TRBD1 (6 bases). V was shortened by 2 bases and J by 6 bases, with 10 bases between the two germline ends. Germline-derived CDR1 and CDR2 are MNHNS and SASEGT. The CDR3 totals 13 residues.

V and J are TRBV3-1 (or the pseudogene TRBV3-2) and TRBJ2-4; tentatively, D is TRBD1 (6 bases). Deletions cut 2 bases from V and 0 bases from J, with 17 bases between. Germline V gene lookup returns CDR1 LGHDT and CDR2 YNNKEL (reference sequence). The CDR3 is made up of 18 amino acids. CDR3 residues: CASSQHRGGGRAKNIQYF. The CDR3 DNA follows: TGTGCCAGCAGCCAACACCGGGGTGGGGGCAGAGCCAAAAACATTCAGTACTTC.

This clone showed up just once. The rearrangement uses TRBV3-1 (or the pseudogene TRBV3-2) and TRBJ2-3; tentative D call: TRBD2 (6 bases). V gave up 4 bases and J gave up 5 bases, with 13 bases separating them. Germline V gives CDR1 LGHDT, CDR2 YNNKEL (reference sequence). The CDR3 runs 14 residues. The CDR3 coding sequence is TGTGCCAGCAGCCGTACTAGCTGGGTAGATACGCAGTATTTT. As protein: CASSRTSWVDTQYF.

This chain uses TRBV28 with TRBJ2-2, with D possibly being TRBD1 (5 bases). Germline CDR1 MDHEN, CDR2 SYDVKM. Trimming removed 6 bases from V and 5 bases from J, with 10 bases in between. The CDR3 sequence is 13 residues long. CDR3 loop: CASRQGDTGELFF. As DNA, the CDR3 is TGTGCCAGCAGGCAGGGTGATACCGGGGAGCTGTTTTTT.

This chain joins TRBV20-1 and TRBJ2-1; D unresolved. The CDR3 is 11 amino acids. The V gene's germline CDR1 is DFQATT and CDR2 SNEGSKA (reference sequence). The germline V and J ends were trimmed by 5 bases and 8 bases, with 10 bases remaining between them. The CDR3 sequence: CSAPWAHEQFF. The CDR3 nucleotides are TGCAGTGCTCCTTGGGCCCATGAGCAGTTCTTC.

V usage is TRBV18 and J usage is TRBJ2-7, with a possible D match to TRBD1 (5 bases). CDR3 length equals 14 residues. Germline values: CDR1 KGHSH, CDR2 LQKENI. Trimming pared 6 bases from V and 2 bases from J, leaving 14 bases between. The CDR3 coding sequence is TGTGCCAGCTCTCTTCGACAGTCCCCCTACGAGCAGTACTTC. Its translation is CASSLRQSPYEQYF.

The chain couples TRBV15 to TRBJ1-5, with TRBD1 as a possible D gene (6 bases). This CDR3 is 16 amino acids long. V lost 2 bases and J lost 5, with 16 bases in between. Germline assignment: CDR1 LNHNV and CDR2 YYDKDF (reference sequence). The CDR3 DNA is TGTGCCACCAGCAGACCCGGCCGGACAGTTGATCAGCCCCAGCATTTT. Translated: CATSRPGRTVDQPQHF.

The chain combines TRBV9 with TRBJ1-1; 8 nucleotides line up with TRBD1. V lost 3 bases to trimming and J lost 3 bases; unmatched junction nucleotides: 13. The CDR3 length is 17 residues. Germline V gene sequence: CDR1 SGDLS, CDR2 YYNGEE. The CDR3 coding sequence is TGTGCCAGCAGCGGAAATCCACCTCAGGGGGCGGACACTGAAGCTTTCTTT. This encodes CASSGNPPQGADTEAFF.

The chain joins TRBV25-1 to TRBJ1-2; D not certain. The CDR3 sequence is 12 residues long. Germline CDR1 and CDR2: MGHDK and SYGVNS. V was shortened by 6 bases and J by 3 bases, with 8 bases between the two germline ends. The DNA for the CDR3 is TGTGCCAGCAGGGGCAGAGACTATGGCTACACCTTC. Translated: CASRGRDYGYTF.

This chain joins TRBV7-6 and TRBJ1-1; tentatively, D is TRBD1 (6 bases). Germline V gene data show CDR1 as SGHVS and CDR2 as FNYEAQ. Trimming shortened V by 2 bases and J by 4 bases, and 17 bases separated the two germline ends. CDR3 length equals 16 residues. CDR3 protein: CASSLNLHGRGTEAFF. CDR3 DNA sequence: TGTGCCAGCAGCTTAAATCTTCACGGCAGGGGCACTGAAGCTTTCTTT.

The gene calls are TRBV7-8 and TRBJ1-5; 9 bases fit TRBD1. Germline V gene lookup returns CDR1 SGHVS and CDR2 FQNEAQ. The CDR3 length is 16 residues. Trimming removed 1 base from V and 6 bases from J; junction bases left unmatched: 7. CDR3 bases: TGTGCCAGCAGCTTAGAGGGACAGGGACGCGGTCAGCCCCAGCATTTT. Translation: CASSLEGQGRGQPQHF. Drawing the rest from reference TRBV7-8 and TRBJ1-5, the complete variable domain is GAGVSQSPRYKVAKRGQDVALRCDPISGHVSLFWYQQALGQGPEFLTYFQNEAQLDKSGLPSDRFFAERPEGSVSTLKIQRTQQEDSAVYLCASSLEGQGRGQPQHFGDGTRLSIL.

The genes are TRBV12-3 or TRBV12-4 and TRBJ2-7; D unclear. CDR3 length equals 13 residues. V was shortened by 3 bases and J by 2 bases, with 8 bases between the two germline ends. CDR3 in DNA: TGTGCCAGCAGTTTCGCGGTAGCCTACGAGCAGTACTTC. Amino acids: CASSFAVAYEQYF.

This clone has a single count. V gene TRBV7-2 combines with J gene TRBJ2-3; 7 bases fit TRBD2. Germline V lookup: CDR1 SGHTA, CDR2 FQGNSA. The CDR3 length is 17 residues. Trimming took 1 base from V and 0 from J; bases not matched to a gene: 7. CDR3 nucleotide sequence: TGTGCCAGCAGCTTAGAGTTGCTAGCGGTTAGCACAGATACGCAGTATTTT. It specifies CASSLELLAVSTDTQYF.

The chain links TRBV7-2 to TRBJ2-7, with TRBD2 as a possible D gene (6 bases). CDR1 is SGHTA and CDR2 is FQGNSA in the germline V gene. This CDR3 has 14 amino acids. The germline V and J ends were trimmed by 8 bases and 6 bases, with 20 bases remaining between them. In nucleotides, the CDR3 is TGTGCCAGCGGCGCAAGCGCCCTGGGAGGCGAGCAGTACTTC. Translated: CASGASALGGEQYF.

The CDR3 region is CASSLLGAGTSGSNEQFF. The CDR3 nucleotides read TGTGCCAGCAGTTTACTGGGTGCGGGGACTAGCGGGAGCAATGAGCAGTTCTTC. V gene TRBV27 combines with J gene TRBJ2-1; 14 nucleotides align to TRBD2. CDR1 is MNHEY, CDR2 SMNVEV, per germline (reference sequence). The length of the CDR3 is 18 residues. The trim removed 2 bases at V and 6 bases at J, leaving 9 bases unmatched.

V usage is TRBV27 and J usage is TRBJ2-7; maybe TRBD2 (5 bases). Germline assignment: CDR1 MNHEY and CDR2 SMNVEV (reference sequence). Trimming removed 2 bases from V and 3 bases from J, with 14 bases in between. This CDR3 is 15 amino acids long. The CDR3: CASSLKGSGIYEQYF. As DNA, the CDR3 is TGTGCCAGCAGTTTAAAAGGTTCGGGGATCTACGAGCAGTACTTC.

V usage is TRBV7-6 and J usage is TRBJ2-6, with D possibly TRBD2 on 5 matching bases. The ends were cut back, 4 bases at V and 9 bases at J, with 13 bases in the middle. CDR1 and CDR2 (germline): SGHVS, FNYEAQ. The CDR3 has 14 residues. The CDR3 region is CASSSPGLYNVLTF. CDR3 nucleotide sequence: TGTGCCAGCAGCTCGCCGGGATTATACAACGTCCTGACTTTC. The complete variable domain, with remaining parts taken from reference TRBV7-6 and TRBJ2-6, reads GAGVSQSPRYKVTKRGQDVALRCDPISGHVSLYWYRQALGQGPEFLTYFNYEAQQDKSGLPNDRFSAERPEGSISTLTIQRTEQRDSAMYRCASSSPGLYNVLTFGAGSRLTVL.

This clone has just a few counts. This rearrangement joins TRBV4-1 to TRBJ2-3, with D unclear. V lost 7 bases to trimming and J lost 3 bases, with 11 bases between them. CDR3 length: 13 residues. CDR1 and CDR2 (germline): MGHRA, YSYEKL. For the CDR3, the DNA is TGCGCCAGCACCAGCGTCGGGACAGATACGCAGTATTTT. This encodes CASTSVGTDTQYF.

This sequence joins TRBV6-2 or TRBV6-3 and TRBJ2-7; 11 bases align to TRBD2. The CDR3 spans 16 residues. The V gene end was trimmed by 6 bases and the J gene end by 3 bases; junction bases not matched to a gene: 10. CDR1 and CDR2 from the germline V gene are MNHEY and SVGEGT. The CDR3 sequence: CASSPLQLAGDYEQYF. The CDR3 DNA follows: TGTGCCAGCAGCCCCCTGCAACTAGCGGGAGACTACGAGCAGTACTTC.

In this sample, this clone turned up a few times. The CDR3 region is CSVAIAGIYNEQFF. CDR3 nucleotide sequence: TGCAGCGTTGCAATAGCGGGCATCTACAATGAGCAGTTCTTC. The rearrangement links TRBV29-1 to TRBJ2-1; TRBD2 matches 7 bases. The V gene end was trimmed by 4 bases and the J gene end by 3 bases; junction bases not matched to a gene: 6. CDR1 is SQVTM, CDR2 ANQGSEA, per germline. This CDR3 has 14 residues.